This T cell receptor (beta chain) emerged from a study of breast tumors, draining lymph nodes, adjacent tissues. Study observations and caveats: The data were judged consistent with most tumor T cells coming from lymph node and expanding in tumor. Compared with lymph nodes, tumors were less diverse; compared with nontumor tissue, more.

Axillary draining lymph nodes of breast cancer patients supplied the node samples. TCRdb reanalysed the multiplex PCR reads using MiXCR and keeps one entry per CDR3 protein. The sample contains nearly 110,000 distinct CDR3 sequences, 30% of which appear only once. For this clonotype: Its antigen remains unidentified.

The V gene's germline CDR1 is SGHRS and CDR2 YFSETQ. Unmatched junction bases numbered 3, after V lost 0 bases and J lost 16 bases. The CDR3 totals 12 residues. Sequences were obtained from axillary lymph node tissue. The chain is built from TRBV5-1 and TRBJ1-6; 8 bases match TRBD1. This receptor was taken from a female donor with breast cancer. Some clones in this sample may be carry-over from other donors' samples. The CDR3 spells CASSLGQGALHF. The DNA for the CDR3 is TGCGCCAGCAGCTTGGGTCAGGGGGCACTCCACTTT. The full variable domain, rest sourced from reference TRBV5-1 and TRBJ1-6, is KAGVTQTPRYLIKTRGQQVTLSCSPISGHRSVSWYQQTPGQGLQFLFEYFSETQRNKGNFPGRFSGRQFSNSRSEMNVSTLELGDSALYLCASSLGQGALHFGNGTRLTVT.